This T cell receptor (beta chain) was sequenced in a study of blood T cells in healthy people across ages. Study findings and constraints: Older age went with lower TCR beta diversity per million T cells, in a roughly linear way.

Then a second PCR, running roughly 7 to 11 cycles, was carried out with a sample-barcoded 5' primer and a J-beta primer mix. Every molecule of cDNA carried a tag from a template-switch adaptor with 12 random nucleotides. MiXCR, applied by TCRdb to the 5' RACE reads, yields one record per CDR3 protein. This sample has about 830,000 distinct CDR3 sequences, with around 68% found just once. Note on this clonotype: The antigen is unknown.

Each donor supplied ten milliliters of peripheral blood. At least 6 million PBMCs were isolated per sample. Germline values: CDR1 SGDLS, CDR2 YYNGEE. This CDR3 spans 18 amino acids. Trimming took 7 bases from V and 2 from J; bases not matched to a gene: 13. The V and J genes are TRBV9 and TRBJ2-6; TRBD1 agrees at 9 bases. Sequencing input: blood. This sequence originates from a man in his thirties or forties in good health. CDR3 loop: CASGIQTGGQTGANVLTF. As DNA, the CDR3 is TGTGCCAGCGGAATCCAGACAGGGGGGCAAACTGGGGCCAACGTCCTGACTTTC. Drawing the rest from reference TRBV9 and TRBJ2-6, the complete variable domain is DSGVTQTPKHLITATGQRVTLRCSPRSGDLSVYWYQQSLDQGLQFLIQYYNGEERAKGNILERFSAQQFPDLHSELNLSSLELGDSALYFCASGIQTGGQTGANVLTFGAGSRLTVL.